This T cell receptor beta chain emerged from a study of cytomegalovirus exposure and HLA in healthy donors (TCRdb year 2017). Context from the whole study: In an earlier analysis of several hundred of the donors, under 300 Gb of sequence data and 90 million to 120 million unique TCR beta sequences from about 179 million T cells were reported. Approximately 300 gigabases of sequencing data and around 90 million unique TCR sequences made up an early release that covered nearly 650 HLA-typed donors. The genetic ancestry cluster associated with self-reported Caucasian donors included 81% of the 398 genotyped donors. The aim of the study was to test whether cataloging public T cell receptors could identify signatures of past pathogen exposure. The study profiled the T cell repertoires of under 850 subjects by immunosequencing and related them to cytomegalovirus serostatus. Along with the roughly 610-subject first cohort, a separate validation cohort of over a hundred different subjects was used. To predict cytomegalovirus infection status, the study brought together high-throughput TCR immunosequencing, statistical association of individual TCRs with disease status, and machine learning. In a later analysis, previously published TCR beta repertoires from 600 to 850 donors were re-analyzed and high-resolution HLA genotyping was added so that TCR occurrence patterns could be studied. Rather than drawing on any new phenotypic data, the later analysis identified candidate immune exposures from TCR beta sequences and the way those sequences occurred across donors. An earlier analysis of more than 450 of the donors used high-throughput TCR beta sequencing to judge whether each TCR beta V gene segment behaved as functional or pseudogenic. Donor age, sex, ethnicity and CMV serostatus were compiled together with the repertoire data. A later genetic analysis took genome-wide SNP genotypes for about three fifths of the roughly 700 donors and used that subset as a discovery cohort. Every discovery cohort repertoire had been produced on one sequencing platform. Class I and class II HLA loci were covered by the typing at four-digit resolution. The number of donors typed differed by locus, with about 629-630 for A, B, C, DRB1 and DQB1, around 520 for DQA1, 600 to 610 for DPA1, and some 470 for DPB1. Because of strong linkage in the cohort, roughly five DR-DQ haplotypes were treated as single units for association and clustering. Among some 400 genotyped donors of the cohort, an average of roughly 240,000 unique TCR beta nucleotide sequences were sequenced per donor, around 20% of them non-productive.

There are 17 amino acids in the CDR3, from cysteine to phenylalanine inclusive. Only the CDR3 DNA is retained, 51 bases long and in frame from the first base. Looking up the germline V gene yields CDR1 LGHNA and CDR2 YNFKEQ. V and J are trimmed by 4 bases and 1 base, and the gene matches miss 7 bases of the junction. In total, 666 healthy bone marrow donors made up the cohort. All cohort members were sampled while nominally healthy, although unrecorded immune exposures were likely present. The donor was CMV seropositive and was included in the group of some 290 seropositive cohort members. Every donor gave a peripheral blood sample, and the peripheral blood mononuclear cells from that sample were used for TCR beta sequencing. Genomic DNA extraction from the blood cell samples was performed with the Qiagen DNeasy Blood Extraction Kit. Results the study describes overall, beyond this receptor: Some IMGT-functional V segments, including TRBV6-2 and TRBV6-3, could not be told apart with the 87-base-pair reads, so those segments were excluded. A later analysis found that HLA-associated TCR beta chains were more clonally expanded and had lower generation probabilities than equally common non-associated chains. Compared with the roughly 720-donor mean, donors in an Asian-associated ancestry cluster had fewer N-insertions in productive TCRs, according to a later genetic analysis. Because counts were too low, 15 or so rarely observed V segments, including chromosome 9 orphons, were excluded from the earlier analysis of 500 to 700 of the donors. In a later genetic analysis, a missense DCLRE1C variant was associated with V-gene and J-gene trimming of TCR beta chains, and the association was replicated in an independent cohort. Linkage disequilibrium might explain the correlated functional status among segregating V segments, but an unknown experimental factor could not be excluded. In an earlier analysis of 587 of the donors, most TCR beta V segments appeared in productive rearrangements about 87% or about 30% of the time, broadly matching IMGT annotations. Across donors, most TCR sequences were observed very rarely, whereas some public TCRs were present in many individuals. A few of the identified cytomegalovirus-associated TCR beta chains were confirmed in vitro to be specific for cytomegalovirus antigens. Strong co-occurrence of HLA alleles, especially DR and DQ, made assigning TCR associations to individual alleles difficult. A later analysis found that TCR association rates varied across HLA loci, with DRB1 alleles showing the most associated TCRs and HLA-C alleles the fewest. At a false discovery rate of 0.05, a later analysis linked 16,951 TCR beta sequences to specific HLA alleles. This cohort had only TCR beta chains sequenced, and the lack of alpha or paired-chain data limited which features could be detected. The presence/absence analyses assumed that sequencing depth was roughly uniform across donors, and that assumption may not be true. A cluster of highly shared sequence variants was judged likely to be a technical artifact of the sequencing pipeline. A further reported finding was that TCR beta sequences accurately predicted the HLA-A and HLA-B alleles for most subjects in the first cohort. Because some donors lacked HLA typing at each locus, the association tests relied only on the typed subset. Cytomegalovirus status was reported to be diagnosed by the classifier with high specificity and sensitivity in both the original and validation cohorts. According to a later analysis, parvovirus B19, influenza, CMV and Epstein-Barr virus appeared linked to several top co-occurrence clusters. In the study, some 160 TCR beta chains were listed as associated with cytomegalovirus. It was suggested by the authors that the approach could potentially be generalized to other disease states and immunological phenotypes. Most CMV-associated TCR beta chains appeared to be HLA-restricted in a later analysis, and the HLA associations seemed to be driven largely by CMV exposure. The only immune exposure information available for the cohort was CMV serostatus.

Receptors were amplified or captured by the immunoSEQ multiplex PCR assay. The multiplex PCR relied on a mix of 60 forward primers for TCR Vbeta segments and 13 reverse primers for TCR Jbeta segments. The CDR3 region of rearranged TCR beta genes was amplified from genomic DNA by a multiplex PCR assay. Amplified TCR beta libraries were sequenced as 87-base-pair reads on the Illumina HiSeq System. In the source study's methods: A later analysis tallied around 87 million unique TCR beta chains across the approximately 670 repertoires, and approximately 12 million of those chains were shared by two or more donors. Raw reads were error-corrected and collapsed into unique sequences with a nearest-neighbor algorithm that merged closely related sequences to remove PCR and sequencing errors. V, D and J gene segments were assigned by aligning CDR3 sequences to IMGT reference sequences. For a sequence to be retained, a match of at least six nucleotides was required to both a V gene segment and a J gene segment. Rearrangements were called productive when the CDR3 lacked stop codons and stayed in frame with V and J; all others were non-productive. CDR3 was defined according to IMGT convention as the region running from the second conserved V-encoded cysteine to the conserved J-encoded phenylalanine. Sequences without an unambiguous match to a single V gene segment were excluded from the earlier analysis of 450 to 650 of the donors. In an earlier analysis of around 600 of the donors, V segments were called functional above 56.7% productive rearrangements and were called segregating when the between-donor standard deviation exceeded 5%. A statistical classification framework was built for diagnosing cytomegalovirus status from the catalog of TCR beta chain sequences. In a later analysis, V and J genes were assigned by comparing TCR nucleotide sequences against IMGT/GENE-DB human TR gene sequences. A later analysis assigned CDR3 sequences and most-parsimonious VDJ recombination scenarios with the TCRdist pipeline. In a later analysis, each TCR beta chain was defined by its CDR3 amino acid sequence together with its V-gene family, and reads without a unique V-gene family were excluded. As a way to deal with suspected cross-contamination and a sequencing artifact, a later analysis dropped hundreds of nucleotide sequences that were highly shared and had low generation probability. In a later analysis, a clonal expansion index for each public chain was calculated from normalized within-repertoire ranks of inferred template counts. A later analysis computed generation probabilities with a VDJ recombination model fitted to out-of-frame rearrangements, and checked the results against IGoR. In a later analysis, TCR-TCR, TCR-HLA and TCR-CMV co-occurrence was scored with hypergeometric tests, and a repertoire-size bias correction was applied to TCR pairs. A later analysis estimated false discovery rates by permuting HLA or CMV assignments 20 times. In a later analysis, co-occurring TCRs were grouped using DBSCAN, and TCRdist sequence similarity was added for clustering within HLA-allele-positive subsets. Co-occurrence clustering excluded repertoires with fewer than 30,000 or more than 120,000 public chains, plus five with anomalous nucleotide sharing. TCRdb limited this immuneACCESS table to in-frame rearrangements with V and J called. A share of clones is missing; checked studies link under half to unresolved V genes, and the rest is unexplained. That table furnishes V, J and clone size, whereas the DNA furnished D and trimming. Present in this sample are 150,000 to 200,000 clones, approximately 9.5% of which were seen just once. In total, the top ten clones hold 1% to 1.5% of the sample.

In the case of this clone: The antigen it binds to is not known. No much larger clone is present one base from it, and per-base qualities are unavailable.

The sequenced sample was PBMCs. The rearranged chain carries TRBV4-2 and TRBJ2-2, with TRBD1 matching 9 junction bases. This TCR was sampled from a woman in her 30s in good health and CMV-seropositive. The nucleotides are TGTGCCAGCAGCCCCGAGGAGGGACAGGGGAACACCGGGGAGCTGTTTTTT. This encodes CASSPEEGQGNTGELFF.